The 2 T cell receptor beta chains in this list originate from one sample, sequenced in a study of control samples from healthy donors and cancer patients. This table comes from immunoSEQ multiplex PCR, and its TCRdb copy is limited to in-frame clones, with some not included. The sample lists 350,000 to 450,000 clones, more than 80% occurring once. The sample taken for sequencing was PBMCs. These receptors were taken from a man between 35 and 55 years old with head and neck cancer.

The genes are TRBV7-6 and TRBJ2-3; D gene ambiguous. The V gene lost 1 base and the J gene lost 2 bases, with 7 bases spanning the gap. The germline V gene encodes CDR1 SGHVS and CDR2 FNYEAQ. This CDR3 is built from 14 residues. The CDR3 region is CASSLVELTDTQYF. The CDR3 nucleotides are TGTGCCAGCAGCTTAGTCGAACTCACAGATACGCAGTATTTT.

The chain carries TRBV7-2 and TRBJ2-1, with unresolved D. The CDR3 extends over 14 amino acids. Trimming shortened V by 5 bases and J by 3 bases, and 11 bases separated the two germline ends. Germline V gene lookup returns CDR1 SGHTA and CDR2 FQGNSA. CDR3 DNA: TGTGCCAGCAGCGCCGGGCTGCTCTACAATGAGCAGTTCTTC. It encodes CASSAGLLYNEQFF.